This T cell receptor (beta chain) derives from a study of vaccination and CD4 T cells after COVID-19. As for time point: late sampling 161 to 241 days after vaccination in a few convalescent patients. The treatment: roughly 11-day PBMC culture with coronavirus spike peptide pools or control peptides (ViraFEST assay). A remark on this clonotype: Antigen: not known.

V was clipped by 6 bases and J by 0 bases; unmatched bases: 4. The length of the CDR3 is 13 residues. Germline V gene lookup returns CDR1 DFQATT and CDR2 SNEGSKA (reference sequence). Cultured CD4+ T cells had their DNA profiled by the Oncomine TCR Beta short-read assay. TCRdb fed the PCR reads into MiXCR, producing one record per CDR3 protein. Among over 20,000 distinct CDR3 sequences listed, around 37% were seen once. Material: CD4+ T cells from blood, cultured in vitro, obtained about 7 months after SARS-CoV-2 vaccination. The receptor was isolated from a human donor who had recovered from COVID-19. This chain connects TRBV20-1 to TRBJ1-1; TRBD1 matches 7 bases. Written as DNA, the CDR3 is TGCAGTGCGCCGGGACAGCTGAACACTGAAGCTTTCTTT. Its translation is CSAPGQLNTEAFF.